These 23 T cell receptor beta chains came from one sample sequenced in a study of T cells in Graves' hyperthyroidism and ophthalmopathy. RNA transcripts gave rise to amplified TCR beta CDR3 regions. An initial round of RT-PCR targeting the TCR CDR3 relied on the HTBI primer set. MiXCR, run by TCRdb on the multiplex PCR reads, gives a single entry per CDR3 protein. This sample has fewer than 650,000 distinct CDR3 sequences, with approximately 14% found just once. The sequencing input was blood. These receptors were taken from a woman aged 18 to 35 with Graves' ophthalmopathy.

The CDR3 loop is CASQVAGQLSSTGELFF. In DNA form, the CDR3 reads TGCGCCAGCCAGGTGGCGGGCCAACTTTCGAGTACCGGGGAGCTGTTTTTT. This sequence joins TRBV5-1 and TRBJ2-2, with TRBD2 as a possible D gene (5 bases). The CDR3 contains 17 residues. The V and J ends lost 7 bases and 5 bases respectively, with 24 bases between them. Germline values: CDR1 SGHRS, CDR2 YFSETQ.

The chain combines TRBV6-6 with TRBJ2-1, with D unclear. CDR3 length: 13 amino acids. The V end lost 2 bases, the J end lost 7 bases, and 9 bases lay between the germline ends. Germline V gene data show CDR1 as MNHNY and CDR2 as SVGAGI (reference sequence). The CDR3 bases are TGTGCCAGCAGTTACCAGGACCAGAATGAGCAGTTCTTC. Amino acids: CASSYQDQNEQFF.

The J gene is TRBJ2-6, the V gene TRBV4-3; D is undetermined. CDR1 is LGHNA, CDR2 YSLEER, per germline. V was cut by 1 base and J by 0 bases, with 1 base left in between. This CDR3 comprises 14 residues. Written as DNA, the CDR3 is TGCGCCAGCAGCCAAGTCTCTGGGGCCAACGTCCTGACTTTC. It codes for CASSQVSGANVLTF.

In this sample, this clonotype turned up many times. The chain recombines TRBV20-1 with TRBJ2-7, with TRBD1 identical over 8 bases. This CDR3 is built from 13 residues. V dropped 5 bases and J dropped 7; count of bases not matched to a gene: 10. The germline gives CDR1 DFQATT, CDR2 SNEGSKA (reference sequence). The CDR3 DNA follows: TGCAGTGCTGCAGGCAGGGGGCCGGGGGAGCAGTACTTC. It specifies CSAAGRGPGEQYF.

This clonotype came up many times. The rearrangement links TRBV4-2 to TRBJ2-1; TRBD2 aligns across 12 bases. CDR3 size: 16 residues. The V segment lost 2 bases and the J segment 5 bases; nucleotides outside the gene matches: 4. The germline V gene has CDR1 LGHNA and CDR2 YNFKEQ. Written as DNA, the CDR3 is TGTGCCAGCAGCCAACAGACTAGCGGGAGTGACAATGAGCAGTTCTTC. This sequence encodes CASSQQTSGSDNEQFF.

In its sample, this clonotype was seen many times. The CDR3 DNA reads TGTGCCAGCAGTTACTCCCCAAGAGGAGGGGATTATGGCTACACCTTC. It encodes CASSYSPRGGDYGYTF. V usage is TRBV6-2 or TRBV6-3 and J usage is TRBJ1-2, with a tentative D call TRBD1 (5 bases). CDR3 length equals 16 residues. V was cut by 0 bases and J by 5 bases, with 16 bases left in between. Germline V gene data show CDR1 as MNHEY and CDR2 as SVGEGT.

About this clonotype: This may arise from a read error, as a much more abundant clone is one base away. The chain links TRBV20-1 to TRBJ2-2; no definite D call. With 1 base removed from V and 7 bases from J, the gap between germline ends came to 10 bases. CDR1 and CDR2 (germline): DFQATT, SNEGSKA (reference sequence). This CDR3 has 13 amino acids. CDR3 in amino acids: CSARGNSRGELFF. The CDR3 bases are TGCAGTGCTAGAGGAAACTCTCGCGGGGAGCTGTTTTTT.

This clonotype showed up just a few times. The chain carries TRBV7-2 and TRBJ1-3; D might be TRBD1 (6 bases). This CDR3 comprises 16 residues. Germline CDR1 SGHTA, CDR2 FQGNSA. Between the trimmed V and J ends, which lost 2 bases and 1 base, there was a span of 12 bases. The CDR3 DNA follows: TGTGCCAGCAGCTTACGGTCAGGGGTATCTGGAAACACCATATATTTT. As protein: CASSLRSGVSGNTIYF. The whole variable domain, filled in from reference TRBV7-2 and TRBJ1-3, reads GAGVSQSPSNKVTEKGKDVELRCDPISGHTALYWYRQSLGQGLEFLIYFQGNSAPDKSGLPSDRFSAERTGGSVSTLTIQRTQQEDSAVYLCASSLRSGVSGNTIYFGEGSWLTVV.

This clonotype was observed at least ten times. The J gene is TRBJ1-1, the V gene TRBV12-3 or TRBV12-4, with 10 nucleotides matching TRBD1. V shed 4 bases, J shed 3 bases, and the junction held 5 bases outside the gene matches. CDR3 size: 15 residues. The CDR3 sequence is CASSSRQGADTEAFF. The CDR3, as DNA: TGTGCCAGCAGTTCTCGACAGGGGGCGGACACTGAAGCTTTCTTT.

This clonotype showed up many times. The chain uses TRBV7-2 and TRBJ2-7, with 10 bases aligning to TRBD2. Germline V gene sequence: CDR1 SGHTA, CDR2 FQGNSA. CDR3 size: 13 residues. V dropped 6 bases and J dropped 5; count of bases not matched to a gene: 4. The CDR3 loop reads CASRLAGVNEQYF. The CDR3 DNA reads as TGTGCCAGCAGGCTAGCGGGAGTGAACGAGCAGTACTTC.

This clonotype showed up just once. A junction boundary mismatches the germline segment, possibly from a read error. The gene calls are TRBV6-1 and TRBJ2-7, with D possibly called TRBD1 or TRBD2 (5 bases each). The CDR3 runs to 13 residues. CDR1 MNHNS and CDR2 SASEGT come from the germline V gene. The CDR3 reads CASTTSGQYVQYF. CDR3 sequence (DNA): TGTGCCAGCACCACCTCGGGGCAGTACGTGCAGTACTTC.

J is TRBJ2-1 and V is TRBV13; 14 bases fit TRBD2. This CDR3 is 16 amino acids long. V lost 6 bases to trimming and J lost 6 bases; unmatched junction nucleotides: 7. The V gene's germline CDR1 is PRHDT and CDR2 FYEKMQ (reference sequence). In nucleotides, the CDR3 is TGTGCCAGCAGGGCTCCGGGACTAGCGGGAGTCAATGAGCAGTTCTTC. It encodes CASRAPGLAGVNEQFF.

This clonotype was observed a few times. The chain uses TRBV19 and TRBJ2-1; 7 bases map to TRBD2. The CDR3 is 15 residues long. The J segment lost 7 bases and the V segment lost 3 bases, leaving 9 bases of the junction unmatched. CDR1 and CDR2 (germline): LNHDA, SQIVND (reference sequence). CDR3 nucleotides: TGTGCCAGTAGTATCTGGCGGGAGAAAGGAAATGAGCAGTTCTTC. It codes for CASSIWREKGNEQFF.

This clonotype was seen a handful of times. The chain employs TRBV13 and TRBJ2-7; 9 bases are shared with TRBD2. The CDR3 is 16 amino acids. The V and J ends lost 1 base and 2 bases, in that order; junction bases with no gene match: 6. Germline CDR1 and CDR2: PRHDT and FYEKMQ (reference sequence). The CDR3 DNA is TGTGCCAGCAGCTTAGACGGGACTAGCACCCCCTACGAGCAGTACTTC. Translating it yields CASSLDGTSTPYEQYF.

Many counts were recorded for this clonotype. The chain carries TRBV29-1 and TRBJ2-1; possible D gene TRBD2, 5 bases. The CDR3 has 13 residues. Germline V gene data show CDR1 as SQVTM and CDR2 as ANQGSEA. The V end was cut by 4 bases, the J end by 1 base, with 8 bases between. CDR3 DNA sequence: TGCAGCGTTGTGAGGGAGTCCTACAATGAGCAGTTCTTC. This sequence encodes CSVVRESYNEQFF.

This clonotype has a count of ten or more. This rearrangement joins TRBV12-3 or TRBV12-4 to TRBJ2-5, with 9 positions matching TRBD2. Trimming cost V 2 bases and J 3 bases; bases outside gene matches: 4. This CDR3 comprises 15 residues. The CDR3 spells CASSLPSGTEETQYF. In DNA, the CDR3 is TGTGCCAGCAGTTTACCTAGCGGGACCGAAGAGACCCAGTACTTC.

This sequence joins TRBV12-3 or TRBV12-4 and TRBJ2-7, with 7 bases identical to TRBD1. V trimming: 3 bases; J trimming: 3 bases; junction bases outside the gene matches: 11. The CDR3 length is 16 residues. The CDR3 sequence is CASSFSGTGVGYEQYF. DNA for the CDR3: TGTGCCAGCAGTTTTTCCGGAACAGGGGTGGGCTACGAGCAGTACTTC.

The chain recombines TRBV20-1 with TRBJ2-7; 8 nucleotides agree with TRBD2. Germline V lookup: CDR1 DFQATT, CDR2 SNEGSKA (reference sequence). V lost 1 base, J lost 7 bases, and 9 bases stayed unmatched. The CDR3 spans 14 residues. The CDR3 DNA reads TGCAGTGCTAGAGGGGGACTAGAATCTAAGGAGCAGTACTTC. Translating gives CSARGGLESKEQYF.

This clonotype was picked up many times. The chain has TRBV5-1 and TRBJ2-1; D uncertain. The CDR3 is 14 amino acids. Germline V lookup: CDR1 SGHRS, CDR2 YFSETQ. The ends were cut back, 1 base at V and 0 bases at J, with 5 bases in the middle. CDR3 nucleotides: TGCGCCAGCAGCTTGTTCTACTCCTACAATGAGCAGTTCTTC. Translating it yields CASSLFYSYNEQFF.

J is TRBJ2-5 and V is TRBV6-1, with 8 positions matching TRBD2. With V trimmed by 6 bases and J by 5 bases, 17 bases remained unmatched. Per the germline V gene, CDR1 is MNHNS and CDR2 is SASEGT. The CDR3 is 17 residues long. The CDR3 here is CASSLQGARGGPETQYF. DNA for the CDR3: TGTGCCAGCAGCCTACAGGGAGCTCGGGGGGGCCCTGAGACCCAGTACTTC.

The table lists this clonotype with a few counts. In DNA form, the CDR3 reads TGTGCCAGCAGCGTACTAGGGGAGGAGACCCAGTACTTC. Its protein is CASSVLGEETQYF. The chain employs TRBV9 and TRBJ2-5; D is perhaps TRBD1 or TRBD2 (5 bases each). CDR3 size: 13 residues. Germline CDR1 SGDLS, CDR2 YYNGEE. The V end lost 1 base, the J end lost 5 bases, and 9 bases lay between the germline ends.

This clonotype has only a few counts. The rearrangement links TRBV28 to TRBJ1-6; D remains unclear. This CDR3 contains 16 residues. Trimming removed 8 bases at V and 10 bases at J, with 24 bases between. Per the germline V gene, CDR1 is MDHEN and CDR2 is SYDVKM. This chain's CDR3 is CASRRYLTGENSPLHF. DNA for the CDR3: TGTGCCAGCCGACGTTACTTGACCGGGGAGAACTCACCCCTCCACTTT.

The genes are TRBV28 and TRBJ2-2; D perhaps matches TRBD2 (5 bases). The length of the CDR3 is 14 residues. Looked up from germline, CDR1 is MDHEN and CDR2 is SYDVKM. The V and J ends lost 5 bases and 6 bases respectively, with 13 bases between them. The CDR3 here is CASSLGRDPGELFF. Written as DNA, the CDR3 is TGTGCCAGCAGTCTTGGACGGGATCCCGGGGAGCTGTTTTTT.